The clone carrying this T cell receptor beta chain was detected only a few times. Seattle-derived patients entered the study during active infection and were followed longitudinally. CDR3 length: 15 residues. V shed 5 bases and J 6 bases; nucleotides not matched to a gene: 10. CDR1 LGHDT and CDR2 YNNKEL come from the germline V gene (reference sequence). The data stem from a study of blood T cell repertoires in COVID-19. Study-wide background: Specimens from acute and convalescent COVID-19 originated in the United States, Italy and Spain. Nucleic acid was either cDNA or gDNA, and it came from T cells, B-cell-depleted T cells, or PBMCs.

Study processing details: Amplification from reference gene primers served as the basis for estimated nucleated cell counts. Assay used: immunoSEQ multiplex PCR; TCRdb lists only in-frame clones, some missing. Clone size and V and J calls were adopted from that table, with D and trimming inferred from the DNA. The sample records approximately 400,000 clones, approximately 88% being singletons. Sequencing was performed on peripheral blood. This TCR was sampled from a woman in her forties or fifties with COVID-19, enrolled during active disease. The chain links TRBV3-1 (or the pseudogene TRBV3-2) to TRBJ2-3, with 8 positions matching TRBD2. CDR3 sequence: CASSIFAGGPDTQYF. In DNA, the CDR3 is TGTGCCAGCAGCATCTTCGCGGGGGGCCCCGATACGCAGTATTTT.